These T cell receptor beta chains were read from a single sample in a study of T cell repertoires in cytomegalovirus infection. TCRdb re-derived calls from the reads in MiXCR, one entry per CDR3 protein. The table includes around 900,000 distinct CDR3 sequences, around 30% detected once. These receptors are not linked to any known antigen. The source was cultured CD8+ T cells from PBMCs, collected from culture after CMV antigen stimulation. These receptors were taken from a human donor in good health (CMV status not recorded). Some clones in this sample may be carry-over from other donors' samples. Each CDR3 is given with its conserved first and last residue. Each record gives: J gene, V gene, CDR3 protein.

TRBJ1-6	TRBV2	CASSEAGGYRDRHF
TRBJ1-1	TRBV11-2	CASRLWGESTEAFF
TRBJ1-6	TRBV6-2/TRBV6-3	CASSPKWLEAGNSPLHF
TRBJ1-4	TRBV12-3/TRBV12-4	CASRRETGTNEKLFF
TRBJ2-1	TRBV7-9	CASSAIYGEQFF
TRBJ1-3	TRBV10-3	CAISDPGTAGPGNTIYF
TRBJ1-5	TRBV7-8	CASSTLDRSNQPQHF
TRBJ1-4	TRBV28	CASSFRTVWEKLFF
TRBJ2-3	TRBV2	CASSFRQGGDSTDTQYF
TRBJ2-1	TRBV4-1	CASSQNSIGVNEQFF
TRBJ1-1	TRBV27	CASIGGTGVHEAFF
TRBJ1-3	TRBV7-6	CASSLEPGASGNTIYF
TRBJ2-3	TRBV6-2/TRBV6-3	CASSFPTSGGEEASTDTQYF
TRBJ1-3	TRBV12-3/TRBV12-4	CASSPTDYPSGNTIYF
TRBJ1-1	TRBV7-2	CASSWGGPRTEAFF
TRBJ2-1	TRBV5-4	CASRQGTNEQFF
TRBJ1-1	TRBV27	CASSFGAVTTSDTEAFF
TRBJ1-1	TRBV12-3/TRBV12-4	CASSLPRQGRAEAFF
TRBJ2-7	TRBV5-6	CASSFIQSSSYEQYF
TRBJ1-1	TRBV6-5	CASSYSMRANTEAFF
TRBJ2-7	TRBV12-5	CASGSPRLAGYEQYF
TRBJ2-5	TRBV12-3/TRBV12-4	CASSSSQGALGETQYF
TRBJ1-6	TRBV9	CASSVGGLFENSPLHF
TRBJ2-5	TRBV7-8	CASSLGTSGRYQETQYF
TRBJ1-5	TRBV3-1	CASSLGAPSNQPQHF
TRBJ1-5	TRBV6-6	CASSDWDTNNQPQHF
TRBJ2-1	TRBV7-9	CASPASGGPTSYNEQFF
TRBJ2-1	TRBV27	CASSLWSSGGAGEQFF
TRBJ2-2	TRBV6-5	CASSYSLWRARNTGELFF
TRBJ1-4	TRBV5-1	CASSLRTPWEEKLFF
TRBJ1-2	TRBV2	CASSERTTRRGYTF
TRBJ2-5	TRBV6-6	CASSVADLLETQYF
TRBJ2-4	TRBV7-2	CASLRTLEDIQYF
TRBJ2-3	TRBV6-5	CASSYDRAVDTQYF
TRBJ1-6	TRBV6-5	CASSYLGVQGGNSPLHF
TRBJ1-1	TRBV19	CASDGGGTEAFF
TRBJ1-2	TRBV9	CASSVAVRAPGDFNYGYTF
TRBJ1-2	TRBV2	CASSEGRGDAYGYTF
TRBJ2-7	TRBV5-6	CASSFRGYYPYEQYF
TRBJ1-5	TRBV24-1	CATSDQTGTGTNQPQHF
TRBJ2-2	TRBV28	CASSLKSSGGELFF
TRBJ2-1	TRBV9	CASSERPGGSYNEQFF
TRBJ2-1	TRBV12-3/TRBV12-4	CASSRQGSSYNEQFF
TRBJ1-5	TRBV15	CATSSLQSYSNQPQHF
TRBJ2-7	TRBV7-9	CVSSFGGNYEQYF
TRBJ2-3	TRBV7-3	CASSLRHGVTTDTQYF
TRBJ2-5	TRBV7-1	CASSPALTGYKETQYF
TRBJ1-2	TRBV4-1	CASSEEAGGVGDSYTF
TRBJ1-6	TRBV5-6	CVSSFGAGVSSNSPLHF
TRBJ1-6	TRBV7-2	CASSSRPPSSYNSPLHF
TRBJ1-1	TRBV4-1	CASSQDGGTTEAFF
TRBJ2-7	TRBV7-2	CASSTDRNEQYF